This is a list of T cell receptor beta chains from one sample in a study of early T cells in non-severe SARS-CoV-2 infection. TCRdb processed the 5' RACE reads anew with MiXCR; each CDR3 protein has one entry. The sample lists 35,000 to 45,000 distinct CDR3 sequences; 6.1% were seen once. Sequencing was done on a sample of whole blood. The source of these receptors is an adult who was a healthcare worker with PCR-confirmed SARS-CoV-2 infection or an uninfected control (not recorded which). Both conserved end residues are part of each CDR3. A D gene is named only where the DNA matches it firmly. Where a row states a size, it is once, few, many or the class of an expanded clone; other rows omit it.

TRBV5-5	NA	TRBJ2-5	TRBD1	TGTGCCAGCACCCGACAGGGGTACCCAGAGACCCAGTACTTC	CASTRQGYPETQYF
TRBV7-2	many	TRBJ1-2	TRBD1	TGTGCCAGCAGCTTAAGTGCGGGACAGGGATCGAGTGGCTACACCTTC	CASSLSAGQGSSGYTF
TRBV28	many	TRBJ2-7	NA	TGTGCCAGCAGTGACCCCCGGGCACCTTTAATTACCTACGAGCAGTACTTC	CASSDPRAPLITYEQYF
TRBV10-3	many	TRBJ2-5	NA	TGTGCCATCAGTCTGTCGGGCCAAGAGACCCAGTACTTC	CAISLSGQETQYF
TRBV20-1	many	TRBJ2-2	NA	TGCAGTGCTAGATCGACCGGGACTGAGACCGGGGAGCTGTTTTTT	CSARSTGTETGELFF
TRBV4-1	many	TRBJ1-2	TRBD1	TGCGCCAGCAGCCAAGTGGGGACAGACTATGGCTACACCTTC	CASSQVGTDYGYTF
TRBV5-6	few	TRBJ2-3	TRBD2	TGTGCCAGCAGCTGGCCGGGGGGGCCAGGTACGCAGTATTTT	CASSWPGGPGTQYF
TRBV28	many	TRBJ1-5	TRBD1	TGTGCCATCCGGGACAGGGGGATTTCCGGTAGACAGCCCCAGCATTTT	CAIRDRGISGRQPQHF
TRBV7-8	many	TRBJ2-1	NA	TGTGCCAGCAGCTTACCCCGCTCTGGGGGGACTGAGCAGTTCTTC	CASSLPRSGGTEQFF
TRBV6-5	NA	TRBJ1-3	NA	TGTGCCAGCGGCTTCCCCAGGGGCAACTCTGGAAACACCATATATTTT	CASGFPRGNSGNTIYF
TRBV3-1	few	TRBJ2-1	TRBD2	TGTGCCAGCAGCCACTCCCTGACGGGGGGACACAATGAGCAGTTCTTC	CASSHSLTGGHNEQFF
TRBV5-1	many	TRBJ2-1	TRBD2	TGCGCCAGCAGCTTCTCACTAGCGGGGAGCTCCTACAATGAGCAGTTCTTC	CASSFSLAGSSYNEQFF
TRBV12-3/TRBV12-4	NA	TRBJ1-6	NA	TGTGCCAGCAGTTTAGAGTCTGCCATCCCAAATTCACCCCTCCACTTT	CASSLESAIPNSPLHF
TRBV7-3	few	TRBJ2-2	NA	TGTGCCAGCAGCTTAACAGAGGGTAGTCAGGAGCTGTTTTTT	CASSLTEGSQELFF
TRBV2	NA	TRBJ2-2	NA	TGTGCCAGCAGTGAATTGGCGGGGACCGGGGAGCTGTTTTTT	CASSELAGTGELFF
TRBV19	many	TRBJ2-1	TRBD2	TGTGCCAGTAGTAGCGGGGGGGACTACAATGAGCAGTTCTTC	CASSSGGDYNEQFF
TRBV6-2/TRBV6-3	NA	TRBJ2-3	NA	TGTGCCAGCCGAGGGACTAGCACAGATACGCAGTATTTT	CASRGTSTDTQYF
TRBV6-5	few	TRBJ1-2	NA	TGTGCCAGCAGTACCACCACAGGGAGGGCTAACTATGGCTACACCTTC	CASSTTTGRANYGYTF